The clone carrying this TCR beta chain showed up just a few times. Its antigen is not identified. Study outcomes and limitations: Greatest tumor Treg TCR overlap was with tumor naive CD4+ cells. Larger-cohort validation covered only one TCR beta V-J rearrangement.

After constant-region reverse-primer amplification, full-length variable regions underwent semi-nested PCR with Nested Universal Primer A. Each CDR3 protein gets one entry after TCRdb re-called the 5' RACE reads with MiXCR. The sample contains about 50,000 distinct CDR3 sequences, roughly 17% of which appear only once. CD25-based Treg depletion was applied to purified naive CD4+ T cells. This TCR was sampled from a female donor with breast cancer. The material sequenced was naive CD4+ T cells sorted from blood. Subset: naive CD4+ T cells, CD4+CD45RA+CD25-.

This CDR3 reads CASSFSGQRVPYF. CDR3 nucleotides: TGCGCCAGCAGCTTTTCTGGCCAGAGGGTTCCCTACTTC. The chain links TRBV5-1 to TRBJ2-7, with D maybe TRBD2 (5 bases). Per germline, CDR1 SGHRS and CDR2 YFSETQ. The CDR3 spans 13 residues. V lost 2 bases, J lost 13 bases, and 19 bases lay in between.